The clone carrying this T cell receptor beta chain was seen repeatedly, ten times or more. Its target is not known. Researchers took RNA transcripts and amplified the TCR beta CDR3 regions from them. With the HTBI primer set, the TCR CDR3 went through a first round of RT-PCR. A single record per CDR3 protein comes from TCRdb applying MiXCR to the multiplex PCR reads. The sample records roughly 600,000 distinct CDR3 sequences, about 14% being singletons. The data were obtained in a study of T cells in Graves' hyperthyroidism and ophthalmopathy. General study results and limits: A 13 V-J signature model discriminated ophthalmopathy versus stable hyperthyroidism. Median prediction lead before ophthalmopathy onset was 5 to 7 months with the model.

Orbital computed tomography, thyroid ultrasound, serum thyroxine and TRAb, and clinical symptoms together informed the diagnoses. The CDR3 consists of 14 residues. V shed 5 bases and J shed 2 bases, with 10 bases lying between them. Looked up from germline, CDR1 is SGDLS and CDR2 is YYNGEE. The sequenced material came from blood. The clonotype was recovered from a woman aged 50 to 60 with Graves' ophthalmopathy. This chain uses TRBV9 with TRBJ2-2; D is uncertain. CDR3 region: CASSVAANTGELFF. The CDR3 region has the DNA TGTGCCAGCAGTGTGGCGGCAAACACCGGGGAGCTGTTTTTT.